This T cell receptor (beta chain) was sequenced in a study of control samples from healthy donors and cancer patients. V lost 3 bases, J lost 4 bases, and 19 bases lay in between. The CDR3 covers 15 residues. Germline-derived CDR1 and CDR2 are GTSNPN and SVGIG (reference sequence). The table came from immunoSEQ multiplex PCR; TCRdb's copy has only in-frame clones and leaves some out. The table lists around 95,000 clones, about 85% of them singletons. The specimen was blood. The J gene is TRBJ2-7, the V gene TRBV30; the D gene is possibly TRBD1 (6 bases). This receptor was identified in a man aged 25 to 40 in good health. The CDR3 is CAWRYPQGRKYEQYF. For the CDR3, the DNA is TGTGCCTGGAGGTACCCACAGGGTAGGAAATACGAGCAGTACTTC.